Listed here are 23 T cell receptor beta chains from one sample, sequenced in a study of shared clonotypes between healthy human individuals. The data were produced by immunoSEQ multiplex PCR, yet TCRdb's version contains in-frame clones alone and is incomplete. The profile shows some 490,000 clones, approximately 82% of them singletons. Source material: PBMCs. These receptors all stem from a middle-aged woman in good health. Some clones in this sample may be carry-over from other donors' samples.

This chain connects TRBV6-4 to TRBJ2-3, with 7 bases fitting TRBD2. The length of the CDR3 is 16 residues. J was trimmed by 2 bases and V by 0 bases; bases with no gene match: 5. CDR1 MRHNA and CDR2 SNTAGT come from the germline V gene. The CDR3 nucleotides are TGTGCCAGCAGTGACTCCGAGCGGGGCTCCACAGATACGCAGTATTTT. Translating it yields CASSDSERGSTDTQYF.

CDR3 in amino acids: CASSFLAGDLYEQYF. CDR3 DNA: TGCGCCAGCAGCTTCCTAGCGGGAGACCTCTACGAGCAGTACTTC. The chain joins TRBV5-1 to TRBJ2-7, with 10 bases fitting TRBD2. The CDR3 loop spans 15 amino acids. The ends lost 2 bases at V and 3 bases at J; junction bases unmatched: 5. CDR1 is SGHRS and CDR2 is YFSETQ in the germline V gene.

The V gene is TRBV30, the J gene TRBJ1-4; tentatively, D is TRBD1 (5 bases). Between the trimmed V and J ends, which lost 3 bases and 12 bases, there was a span of 23 bases. This CDR3 comprises 15 residues. Per germline, CDR1 GTSNPN and CDR2 SVGIG (reference sequence). The CDR3 sequence is CAWSQPLGRAQELFF. Here the CDR3 DNA reads TGTGCCTGGAGCCAGCCCCTTGGCAGGGCCCAGGAACTGTTTTTT.

The V call is TRBV30, the J call TRBJ2-2; unclear D gene. Trimming removed 2 bases at V and 5 bases at J, with 9 bases between. Looked up from germline, CDR1 is GTSNPN and CDR2 is SVGIG (reference sequence). This CDR3 has 13 residues. The CDR3 DNA reads as TGTGCCTGGAGTTGGTCAGCGACCGGGGAGCTGTTTTTT. It is translated as CAWSWSATGELFF.

This chain connects TRBV7-2 to TRBJ2-3; D is possibly TRBD2 (6 bases). The germline V gene has CDR1 SGHTA and CDR2 FQGNSA. The V gene lost 6 bases and the J gene lost 4 bases, with 14 bases spanning the gap. The CDR3 spans 14 residues. The CDR3 region is CASSRRAQADTQYF. The CDR3 nucleotides read TGTGCCAGCAGTCGGAGGGCTCAGGCAGATACGCAGTATTTT.

Concerning this clone: The sample has other DNA sequences that encode this CDR3 too. J is TRBJ1-1 and V is TRBV11-2; tentative D call: TRBD1 (5 bases). The CDR3 totals 13 residues. CDR1 SGHAT and CDR2 FQNNGV come from the germline V gene. V dropped 2 bases and J dropped 1 base, with 5 bases sitting between them. DNA of the CDR3: TGTGCCAGCAGCTTACAGGGGAACACTGAAGCTTTCTTT. Amino acids: CASSLQGNTEAFF.

The chain joins TRBV11-2 to TRBJ2-7; 9 nucleotides agree with TRBD1. Germline CDR1 is SGHAT and CDR2 is FQNNGV. J lost 3 bases, V lost 4 bases, and 7 bases had no gene match. The CDR3 is 15 residues long. Written as DNA, the CDR3 is TGTGCCAGCAGCTCCGGGACAGGGAACTTCTACGAGCAGTACTTC. Translation: CASSSGTGNFYEQYF.

The V gene is TRBV30, the J gene TRBJ1-6; possible D gene TRBD1, 6 bases. V dropped 5 bases and J dropped 0 bases, with 8 bases sitting between them. The V gene's germline CDR1 is GTSNPN and CDR2 SVGIG (reference sequence). This CDR3 has 14 residues. CDR3 bases: TGTGCCTGGGACAGGAGCTCCTATAATTCACCCCTCCACTTT. Protein: CAWDRSSYNSPLHF.

The V call is TRBV11-2, the J call TRBJ2-1; D is undetermined. CDR1 is SGHAT, CDR2 FQNNGV, per germline. V lost 4 bases, J lost 5 bases, and 9 bases lay in between. The CDR3 is made up of 13 amino acids. CDR3 nucleotides: TGTGCCAGCAGCTCCCGATTGCACAATGAGCAGTTCTTC. As protein: CASSSRLHNEQFF.

This chain connects TRBV6-1 to TRBJ1-4; D may be TRBD1 (6 bases). Per germline, CDR1 MNHNS and CDR2 SASEGT. Between the trimmed V and J ends, which lost 9 bases and 7 bases, there was a span of 21 bases. The CDR3 sequence is 15 residues long. The CDR3 here is CASDRGGASLEKLFF. CDR3 nucleotide sequence: TGTGCCAGTGACCGGGGGGGGGCGAGTCTTGAAAAACTGTTTTTT.

This clone was counted between two and nine times. Additional DNA sequences in this sample encode the identical CDR3. This chain links TRBV19 with TRBJ2-6; D is ambiguous. The CDR3 runs 14 residues. Germline CDR1 and CDR2: LNHDA and SQIVND (reference sequence). Trimming cost V 6 bases and J 4 bases, with 10 bases left between them. The CDR3 bases are TGTGCCAGTAGCCCGACCCGCGGGGCCAACGTCCTGACTTTC. This encodes CASSPTRGANVLTF.

The V gene is TRBV15, the J gene TRBJ1-4, with D unclear. The CDR3 sequence is 13 residues long. Germline V gene data show CDR1 as LNHNV and CDR2 as YYDKDF (reference sequence). V was pared by 3 bases and J by 8 bases, with 10 bases between. The DNA for the CDR3 is TGTGCCACCAGCAGGGGGTTGGAGGAAAAACTGTTTTTT. Its protein is CATSRGLEEKLFF.

The chain links TRBV28 to TRBJ2-1; 14 nucleotides align to TRBD2. The CDR3 extends over 21 amino acids. J was trimmed by 0 bases and V by 0 bases; bases with no gene match: 10. Germline-derived CDR1 and CDR2 are MDHEN and SYDVKM. Here the CDR3 reads CASSLWGGTSGSKSSYNEQFF. The CDR3 bases are TGTGCCAGCAGTTTATGGGGTGGGACTAGCGGGAGTAAGAGCTCCTACAATGAGCAGTTCTTC.

This clone occurred a few times. The chain couples TRBV15 to TRBJ1-1; TRBD1 matches 8 bases. Trimming at V came to 4 bases and at J to 5 bases, leaving 3 bases not matched to a gene. CDR1 LNHNV and CDR2 YYDKDF come from the germline V gene (reference sequence). The CDR3 spans 13 residues. Here the CDR3 DNA reads TGTGCCACCAGCACCTACAGGGGGACTGAAGCTTTCTTT. Its protein product is CATSTYRGTEAFF. The complete variable domain, with remaining parts taken from reference TRBV15 and TRBJ1-1, reads DAMVIQNPRYQVTQFGKPVTLSCSQTLNHNVMYWYQQKSSQAPKLLFHYYDKDFNNEADTPDNFQSRRPNTSFCFLDIRSPGLGDTAMYLCATSTYRGTEAFFGQGTRLTVV.

This clone was seen ten or more times. Distinct nucleotide sequences in the sample also encode this CDR3. This sequence joins TRBV4-2 and TRBJ2-1; TRBD2 aligns across 7 bases. The CDR3 totals 16 residues. CDR1 and CDR2 from the germline V gene are LGHNA and YNFKEQ. Trimming took 0 bases from V and 1 from J; bases not matched to a gene: 3. The CDR3 DNA is TGTGCCAGCAGCCAAGAGTTTAGCGGGTCCTACAATGAGCAGTTCTTC. As protein: CASSQEFSGSYNEQFF.

V is TRBV2 and J is TRBJ2-5, with a tentative D call TRBD1 (5 bases). CDR1 is SNHLY, CDR2 FYNNEI, per germline. With 3 bases removed from V and 3 bases from J, the gap between germline ends came to 14 bases. The CDR3 sequence is 15 residues long. The CDR3 reads CASSESRGIEETQYF. In nucleotides, the CDR3 is TGTGCCAGCAGTGAGTCTAGGGGAATAGAAGAGACCCAGTACTTC. Variable domain in full (rest from reference TRBV2 and TRBJ2-5): EPEVTQTPSHQVTQMGQEVILRCVPISNHLYFYWYRQILGQKVEFLVSFYNNEISEKSEIFDDQFSVERPDGSNFTLKIRSTKLEDSAMYFCASSESRGIEETQYFGPGTRLLVL.

This clone was recorded a few times. The V gene is TRBV18, the J gene TRBJ2-7; 7 nucleotides align to TRBD2. This CDR3 has 14 residues. After removal of 1 base from V and 7 bases from J, the junction contained 7 bases not matched to a gene. Per germline, CDR1 KGHSH and CDR2 LQKENI. This CDR3 is CASSPLGGPGEQYF. The CDR3 coding sequence is TGTGCCAGCTCACCACTGGGAGGGCCGGGGGAGCAGTACTTC.

V is TRBV7-9 and J is TRBJ2-3; D uncertain. V lost 5 bases, J lost 9 bases, and 12 bases lay in between. The CDR3 totals 12 residues. The V gene's germline CDR1 is SEHNR and CDR2 FQNEAQ (reference sequence). DNA for the CDR3: TGTGCCAGCAGCGCCCGATTGGAAACGCAGTATTTT. This gives the protein CASSARLETQYF.

The chain couples TRBV30 to TRBJ1-5; D might be TRBD1 (6 bases). Germline CDR1 reads GTSNPN; CDR2 reads SVGIG (reference sequence). The CDR3 is made up of 14 amino acids. The CDR3 bases are TGTACCTCCACAGCTGGGACAAGTGATCAGCCCCAGCATTTT. Amino acid sequence: CTSTAGTSDQPQHF.

This clone was seen repeatedly, ten times or more. This chain uses TRBV21-1 with TRBJ2-3; TRBD2, as called in the table, went unchecked against the DNA. TRBV21-1 is a known pseudogene. This CDR3 comprises 15 residues. In nucleotides, the CDR3 is TGTGCCAGCAGCATGGGACTAGAGGGCACAGATACGCAGTATTTT. This translates into CASSMGLEGTDTQYF.

In regard to this clone: This may be a read error, as it is one base from a much larger clone. The V call is TRBV30, the J call TRBJ2-2, with unresolved D. Germline CDR1 is GTSNPN and CDR2 is SVGIG (reference sequence). The CDR3 runs to 13 residues. Trimming cost V 5 bases and J 4 bases, with 11 bases left between them. The CDR3 coding sequence is TGTGCCTGGGGCACCGCCGGCACCGGGGAGCTGTTTTTT. Translated, it gives CAWGTAGTGELFF.

V usage is TRBV5-8 and J usage is TRBJ2-1; D might be TRBD2 (5 bases). Germline V gene lookup returns CDR1 SGHTS and CDR2 YDEGEE. The CDR3 is 16 residues long. V gave up 1 base and J gave up 4 bases, with 15 bases separating them. In DNA form, the CDR3 reads TGTGCCAGCAGCTTGTTTGGCCGAGGACTTTACAATGAGCAGTTCTTC. Protein product: CASSLFGRGLYNEQFF.

The sample holds a few counts of this clone. The chain is built from TRBV9 and TRBJ2-5; D might be TRBD1 (6 bases). The CDR3 consists of 16 residues. The V end lost 3 bases, the J end lost 1 base, and 16 bases lay between the germline ends. Looked up from germline, CDR1 is SGDLS and CDR2 is YYNGEE. The DNA for the CDR3 is TGTGCCAGCAGCGCGACTACCAGGGGCCCCCAAGAGACCCAGTACTTC. The encoded protein is CASSATTRGPQETQYF.